This T cell receptor (beta chain) was profiled in a study of patients and donors after allogeneic stem cell transplantation. One entry per CDR3 protein, called by TCRdb with MiXCR from the RT-PCR reads. The sample has about 40,000 distinct CDR3 sequences, under 35% seen once. Trimming removed 3 bases at V and 5 bases at J, with 10 bases between. CDR3 size: 13 residues. The germline CDR1 and CDR2 sequences are MDHEN and SYDVKM. This clonotype was seen a single time. This TCR derives from a human donor who was either an allogeneic HSCT recipient or a stem cell or donor lymphocyte infusion donor (not recorded which). It is not recorded whose cells these are; they may come from a transplant donor. The chain couples TRBV28 to TRBJ2-5, with D possibly TRBD1 on 6 matching bases. The sample comprised blood, either unsorted or a sorted T cell fraction (not recorded which). CDR3 DNA sequence: TGTGCCAGCAGTTTTTACAGGGAGGAGACCCAGTACTTC. Translated: CASSFYREETQYF.